A selection of T cell receptor beta chains follows, all from one sample in a study of control samples from healthy donors and cancer patients. Measured with immunoSEQ multiplex PCR; TCRdb has only the in-frame clones, and not every one. The sample consists of about 180,000 clones, nearly 90% of them appearing once. The sequenced material came from blood. The receptors were sampled from a woman in her forties or fifties in good health. Both conserved end residues are part of each CDR3. The D gene is left open where the match is weak. Only some rows state a clone size, as once, few, many or a class for expanded clones.

clone size: .
J gene: TRBJ2-1
D gene: TRBD2
V gene: TRBV28
CDR3 DNA: TGTGCCAGCAGGTATAGCGGGAGTGCCTACAATGAGCAGTTCTTC
CDR3 protein: CASRYSGSAYNEQFF

clone size: .
J gene: TRBJ1-1
D gene: TRBD1
V gene: TRBV7-3
CDR3 DNA: TGTGCCAGCTCGCCGGGACAGGGGCGGACTGAAGCTTTCTTT
CDR3 protein: CASSPGQGRTEAFF

clone size: .
J gene: TRBJ2-5
D gene: .
V gene: TRBV5-6
CDR3 DNA: TGTGCCAGCAGCTTGGTATGGGAGGTGGAGTACGAGACCCAGTACTTC
CDR3 protein: CASSLVWEVEYETQYF

clone size: .
J gene: TRBJ1-3
D gene: .
V gene: TRBV6-5
CDR3 DNA: TGTGCCAGCGCAGGTGGGGGAGGAAACACCATATATTTT
CDR3 protein: CASAGGGGNTIYF

clone size: .
J gene: TRBJ1-2
D gene: .
V gene: TRBV30
CDR3 DNA: TGTGCCTGGAAGGTAATAGGAAACTATGGCTACACCTTC
CDR3 protein: CAWKVIGNYGYTF

clone size: .
J gene: TRBJ1-4
D gene: .
V gene: TRBV6-5
CDR3 DNA: TGTGCCAGCACCCAATACAGGACTGGTAGTGAAAAACTGTTTTTT
CDR3 protein: CASTQYRTGSEKLFF

clone size: once
J gene: TRBJ1-2
D gene: .
V gene: TRBV4-1
CDR3 DNA: TGCGCCAGCAGCCAAGAGTGGTGGGGGAACTATGGCTACACCTTC
CDR3 protein: CASSQEWWGNYGYTF

clone size: .
J gene: TRBJ2-1
D gene: .
V gene: TRBV2
CDR3 DNA: TGTGCCAGCAGTAAGGGCGGTTTAGACAATGAGCAGTTCTTC
CDR3 protein: CASSKGGLDNEQFF

clone size: .
J gene: TRBJ2-7
D gene: .
V gene: TRBV7-8
CDR3 DNA: TGTGCCAGCAGCTTAGGGTCCCCGAGCGGGTCGAGCTACGAGCAGTACTTC
CDR3 protein: CASSLGSPSGSSYEQYF

clone size: .
J gene: TRBJ2-3
D gene: .
V gene: TRBV3-1/TRBV3-2
CDR3 DNA: TGTGCCAGCAGCTCGACTAGTTGGACCACAGATACGCAGTATTTT
CDR3 protein: CASSSTSWTTDTQYF

clone size: .
J gene: TRBJ2-7
D gene: .
V gene: TRBV4-2
CDR3 DNA: TGTGCCAGCAGCCAAGTCCAGGAGAACGAGCAGTACTTC
CDR3 protein: CASSQVQENEQYF

clone size: .
J gene: TRBJ1-2
D gene: .
V gene: TRBV12-3/TRBV12-4
CDR3 DNA: TGTGCCAGCAGTTTCTCTCGGGGGTCTGGCTACACCTTC
CDR3 protein: CASSFSRGSGYTF

clone size: once
J gene: TRBJ2-3
D gene: .
V gene: TRBV19
CDR3 DNA: TGTGCCAGTGGGACTAGCACAGATACGCAGTATTTT
CDR3 protein: CASGTSTDTQYF

clone size: .
J gene: TRBJ2-3
D gene: TRBD2
V gene: TRBV14
CDR3 DNA: TGTGCCAGCAGCCACTTCACGGGAGGGCCTGGTGATACGCAGTATTTT
CDR3 protein: CASSHFTGGPGDTQYF

clone size: .
J gene: TRBJ2-5
D gene: .
V gene: TRBV12-3/TRBV12-4
CDR3 DNA: TGTGCCAGCAGTCTGGGCCCAGAAGAGACCCAGTACTTC
CDR3 protein: CASSLGPEETQYF

clone size: few
J gene: TRBJ1-5
D gene: .
V gene: TRBV30
CDR3 DNA: TGTGCCTGGAGTACGGCATATAGCAATCAGCCCCAGCATTTT
CDR3 protein: CAWSTAYSNQPQHF

clone size: .
J gene: TRBJ2-1
D gene: .
V gene: TRBV9
CDR3 DNA: TGTGCCAGCAGCGTAGCTACGGGCGATGAGCAGTTCTTC
CDR3 protein: CASSVATGDEQFF

clone size: .
J gene: TRBJ2-5
D gene: .
V gene: TRBV6-2/TRBV6-3
CDR3 DNA: TGTGCCAGCAGTTCCCCTCTGGGGAACCAAGAGACCCAGTACTTC
CDR3 protein: CASSSPLGNQETQYF

clone size: .
J gene: TRBJ1-4
D gene: TRBD1
V gene: TRBV30
CDR3 DNA: TGTGCCTGGACTCGGGGACAGAGGGGTGAAAAACTGTTTTTT
CDR3 protein: CAWTRGQRGEKLFF

clone size: .
J gene: TRBJ1-2
D gene: .
V gene: TRBV28
CDR3 DNA: TGTGCCAGCAGTTTAGAAGGGCATGGCTACACCTTC
CDR3 protein: CASSLEGHGYTF

clone size: .
J gene: TRBJ2-5
D gene: .
V gene: TRBV9
CDR3 DNA: TGTGCCAGCAGCCCACAAGGTACTAGGTACCAAGAGACCCAGTACTTC
CDR3 protein: CASSPQGTRYQETQYF

clone size: .
J gene: TRBJ2-1
D gene: .
V gene: TRBV9
CDR3 DNA: TGTGCCAGCAGCGTAGCTCTAGGTGAGCAGTTCTTC
CDR3 protein: CASSVALGEQFF

clone size: .
J gene: TRBJ1-3
D gene: .
V gene: TRBV9
CDR3 DNA: TGTGCCAGCAGCCCCGGAGGTTTGTCTAGAAACACCATATATTTT
CDR3 protein: CASSPGGLSRNTIYF

clone size: .
J gene: TRBJ2-3
D gene: .
V gene: TRBV7-2
CDR3 DNA: TGTGCCAGCAGCTTACAGACTAGCACAGATACGCAGTATTTT
CDR3 protein: CASSLQTSTDTQYF

clone size: .
J gene: TRBJ1-6
D gene: .
V gene: TRBV27
CDR3 DNA: TGTGCCAGCAGTCCCCGTGATAGTGGGAACTCACCCCTCCACTTT
CDR3 protein: CASSPRDSGNSPLHF

clone size: .
J gene: TRBJ2-4
D gene: .
V gene: TRBV27
CDR3 DNA: TGTGCCAGCAGTTGGGGGACTGCCCTAGCCAAAAACATTCAGTACTTC
CDR3 protein: CASSWGTALAKNIQYF

clone size: .
J gene: TRBJ2-5
D gene: .
V gene: TRBV6-4
CDR3 DNA: TGTGCCACTCGCCGGGACCCAGAAGAGACCCAGTACTTC
CDR3 protein: CATRRDPEETQYF

clone size: .
J gene: TRBJ1-2
D gene: .
V gene: TRBV29-1
CDR3 DNA: TGCAGCGTTGAAGGGCAGGCGTATGGCTACACCTTC
CDR3 protein: CSVEGQAYGYTF

clone size: .
J gene: TRBJ2-1
D gene: TRBD2
V gene: TRBV19
CDR3 DNA: TGTGCCAGTATGTCGACTAGCGGGAGGTCTATCTACAATGAGCAGTTCTTC
CDR3 protein: CASMSTSGRSIYNEQFF

clone size: .
J gene: TRBJ2-3
D gene: .
V gene: TRBV10-3
CDR3 DNA: TGTGCCATCAGTTATGACTACAGCACAGATACGCAGTATTTT
CDR3 protein: CAISYDYSTDTQYF

clone size: .
J gene: TRBJ1-2
D gene: .
V gene: TRBV12-3/TRBV12-4
CDR3 DNA: TGTGCCAGCAGCCCGGACGGCCTCTATGGCTACACCTTC
CDR3 protein: CASSPDGLYGYTF

clone size: .
J gene: TRBJ1-5
D gene: .
V gene: TRBV6-2/TRBV6-3
CDR3 DNA: TGTGCCAGCCGCTACTACGCGGGTGTAGAGCCCCAGCATTTT
CDR3 protein: CASRYYAGVEPQHF

clone size: .
J gene: TRBJ1-4
D gene: .
V gene: TRBV2
CDR3 DNA: TGTGCCAGCAGGGGGGACGGAAAACTGTTTTTT
CDR3 protein: CASRGDGKLFF

clone size: .
J gene: TRBJ1-4
D gene: TRBD1
V gene: TRBV9
CDR3 DNA: TGTGCCAGCAGCGCCGGGACAGATCAAAAACTGTTTTTT
CDR3 protein: CASSAGTDQKLFF

clone size: .
J gene: TRBJ1-1
D gene: .
V gene: TRBV4-2
CDR3 DNA: TGTGCCAGCAGCCAAGGGGGTTCGGCTTTCTTT
CDR3 protein: CASSQGGSAFF

clone size: .
J gene: TRBJ2-3
D gene: .
V gene: TRBV2
CDR3 DNA: TGTGCCAGCAGTGGTGGGGGGCAACACACAGATACGCAGTATTTT
CDR3 protein: CASSGGGQHTDTQYF

clone size: .
J gene: TRBJ1-6
D gene: TRBD1
V gene: TRBV27
CDR3 DNA: TGTGCCAGCAGATCGCTAAATGAACTGCCGGTCCGGTCTGACAGGGGTGGTAATTCACCCCTCCACTTT
CDR3 protein: CASRSLNELPVRSDRGGNSPLHF

clone size: .
J gene: TRBJ2-1
D gene: .
V gene: TRBV2
CDR3 DNA: TGTGCCAGCAGCGTTGAGTATGAGCAGTTCTTC
CDR3 protein: CASSVEYEQFF

clone size: once
J gene: TRBJ2-7
D gene: TRBD2
V gene: TRBV7-2
CDR3 DNA: TGTGCCAGCAGCTTACTAGCGGGGTCCATGGGGCAGTACTTC
CDR3 protein: CASSLLAGSMGQYF

clone size: .
J gene: TRBJ1-2
D gene: .
V gene: TRBV24-1
CDR3 DNA: TGTGCCACCAGTGATTTGGCTCTGAACTATGGCTACACCTTC
CDR3 protein: CATSDLALNYGYTF

clone size: .
J gene: TRBJ1-6
D gene: .
V gene: TRBV6-5
CDR3 DNA: TGTGCCAGCAGTTACTCGAACATGGGAAATTCACCCCTCCACTTT
CDR3 protein: CASSYSNMGNSPLHF

clone size: .
J gene: TRBJ2-3
D gene: TRBD2
V gene: TRBV2
CDR3 DNA: TGTGCCAGCCCCGGACTAGTGACAGATACGCAGTATTTT
CDR3 protein: CASPGLVTDTQYF

clone size: .
J gene: TRBJ1-1
D gene: TRBD1
V gene: TRBV4-2
CDR3 DNA: TGTGCCAGCAGCAGACAGGGGACTGAAGCTTTCTTT
CDR3 protein: CASSRQGTEAFF

clone size: once
J gene: TRBJ2-2
D gene: .
V gene: TRBV5-6
CDR3 DNA: TGTGCCAGCAGTGCCGGGGGAGTTTACACCGGGGAGCTGTTTTTT
CDR3 protein: CASSAGGVYTGELFF

clone size: .
J gene: TRBJ1-5
D gene: TRBD1
V gene: TRBV5-1
CDR3 DNA: TGCGCCAGCAGATTGGACAGGGATAATCAGCCCCAGCATTTT
CDR3 protein: CASRLDRDNQPQHF

clone size: .
J gene: TRBJ1-1
D gene: .
V gene: TRBV2
CDR3 DNA: TGTGCCAGCACCCCGCGATTAGGGGCCGCTGAAGCTTTCTTT
CDR3 protein: CASTPRLGAAEAFF

clone size: .
J gene: TRBJ1-1
D gene: .
V gene: TRBV24-1
CDR3 DNA: TGTGCCACCAGTGACGGAGGGACACTTGATTCGAACACTGAAGCTTTCTTT
CDR3 protein: CATSDGGTLDSNTEAFF

clone size: many
J gene: TRBJ2-7
D gene: .
V gene: TRBV18
CDR3 DNA: TGTGCCAGCTCGGGGGAGTTCTTCTACGAGCAGTACTTC
CDR3 protein: CASSGEFFYEQYF

clone size: .
J gene: TRBJ2-2
D gene: TRBD2
V gene: TRBV7-6
CDR3 DNA: TGTGCCAGCAGCTTAAGGGCACTAGCGGGAGTGTATGGGGAGCTGTTTTTT
CDR3 protein: CASSLRALAGVYGELFF